Following are 22 T cell receptor beta chains from one sample sequenced in a study of siplizumab effects on memory and regulatory T cells. The protocol was immunoSEQ multiplex PCR, while the TCRdb copy is restricted to in-frame clones and leaves out a portion. The sample carries about 64,000 clones, 90% to 98% recorded once. The sequencing sample was made of naive CD8+ T cells sorted from blood. The receptors were gathered from a human donor in good health.

V gene TRBV19 combines with J gene TRBJ1-2, with D possibly matching TRBD1 (6 bases). V was cut by 5 bases and J by 3 bases, with 16 bases left in between. The CDR3 is 15 amino acids. CDR1 is LNHDA and CDR2 is SQIVND in the germline V gene (reference sequence). The CDR3 here is CASSVGTRGHYGYTF. The CDR3 bases are TGTGCCAGTAGTGTTGGGACCCGGGGGCACTATGGCTACACCTTC.

The gene calls are TRBV7-8 and TRBJ2-3; no definite D call. The CDR3 sequence is 14 residues long. Germline lookup yields CDR1 SGHVS and CDR2 FQNEAQ. Trimming removed 5 bases from V and 4 bases from J, with 13 bases in between. The DNA for the CDR3 is TGTGCCAGCAGCCCCTCAACTCGGGCAGATACGCAGTATTTT. Its protein product is CASSPSTRADTQYF. Variable domain in full (rest from reference TRBV7-8 and TRBJ2-3): GAGVSQSPRYKVAKRGQDVALRCDPISGHVSLFWYQQALGQGPEFLTYFQNEAQLDKSGLPSDRFFAERPEGSVSTLKIQRTQQEDSAVYLCASSPSTRADTQYFGPGTRLTVL.

The gene calls are TRBV2 and TRBJ1-4; D possibly corresponds to TRBD1 (6 bases). Trimming left V 5 bases short and J 6 bases short, with 13 bases between. The germline CDR1 and CDR2 sequences are SNHLY and FYNNEI. This CDR3 has 14 amino acids. The chain's CDR3 is CASSPQGGHEKLFF. CDR3 coding DNA: TGTGCCAGCAGTCCACAGGGAGGTCATGAAAAACTGTTTTTT. Combining the CDR3 with reference TRBV2 and TRBJ1-4 gives the whole variable domain EPEVTQTPSHQVTQMGQEVILRCVPISNHLYFYWYRQILGQKVEFLVSFYNNEISEKSEIFDDQFSVERPDGSNFTLKIRSTKLEDSAMYFCASSPQGGHEKLFFGSGTQLSVL.

The CDR3 loop reads CASSYGGGLGETQYF. For the CDR3, the DNA is TGTGCCAGCAGTTACGGCGGGGGGCTGGGGGAGACCCAGTACTTC. V is TRBV6-5 and J is TRBJ2-5, with TRBD2 identical over 8 bases. The V gene end was trimmed by 2 bases and the J gene end by 5 bases; junction bases not matched to a gene: 7. CDR3 length: 15 residues. Germline CDR1 is MNHEY and CDR2 is SVGAGI.

In DNA, the CDR3 is TGTGCCAGCAGCTTAGTGGGTTACAATGAGCAGTTCTTC. Translation gives CASSLVGYNEQFF. The V gene is TRBV7-9, the J gene TRBJ2-1, with D uncertain. There are 13 residues in the CDR3. The V gene lost 1 base and the J gene lost 4 bases, with 5 bases spanning the gap. The germline CDR1 and CDR2 sequences are SEHNR and FQNEAQ (reference sequence).

V gene TRBV7-2 combines with J gene TRBJ2-5, with D tentatively TRBD1 or TRBD2 (5 bases each). Germline V gives CDR1 SGHTA, CDR2 FQGNSA. Trimming stripped 5 bases from V and 2 bases from J, with 12 bases between. CDR3 length: 14 residues. The CDR3 spells CASSPRGSQETQYF. The CDR3 region has the DNA TGTGCCAGCAGCCCCCGGGGCAGTCAAGAGACCCAGTACTTC.

The J gene is TRBJ1-2, the V gene TRBV19, with TRBD1 matching 7 bases. The V gene's germline CDR1 is LNHDA and CDR2 SQIVND (reference sequence). CDR3 length equals 15 residues. Trimming removed 6 bases from V and 3 bases from J; junction bases left unmatched: 10. CDR3 nucleotide sequence: TGTGCCAGTAGACCCTTTAAGGGGGCGGACTATGGCTACACCTTC. This codes for CASRPFKGADYGYTF.

The chain is built from TRBV19 and TRBJ2-1; D might be TRBD1 (5 bases). Germline V gene lookup returns CDR1 LNHDA and CDR2 SQIVND (reference sequence). With 1 base removed from V and 8 bases from J, the gap between germline ends came to 12 bases. The CDR3 totals 14 residues. The CDR3 region is CASSIGKGRDEQFF. CDR3 in DNA: TGTGCCAGTAGTATAGGCAAAGGCAGGGATGAGCAGTTCTTC.

This chain joins TRBV6-5 and TRBJ2-7; 8 bases are a match to TRBD2. The CDR3 covers 14 residues. Germline V gene data show CDR1 as MNHEY and CDR2 as SVGAGI. Germline trimming cut 6 bases from V and 1 base from J; bases unmatched to any gene: 5. In DNA, the CDR3 is TGTGCCAGCAGGGCGACTAGCGCTTCCTACGAGCAGTACTTC. It specifies CASRATSASYEQYF.

This chain connects TRBV19 to TRBJ2-3, with 7 bases fitting TRBD2. The CDR3 is made up of 14 amino acids. The V segment lost 2 bases and the J segment 5 bases; nucleotides outside the gene matches: 4. Germline V gene sequence: CDR1 LNHDA, CDR2 SQIVND (reference sequence). The CDR3 is CASSIWREGDTQYF. CDR3 nucleotides: TGTGCCAGTAGTATATGGAGGGAGGGAGATACGCAGTATTTT.

The chain joins TRBV5-6 to TRBJ2-1; D ambiguous. The CDR3 is 14 residues long. V was cut by 4 bases and J by 0 bases, with 8 bases left in between. Germline V gene sequence: CDR1 SGHDT, CDR2 YYEEEE. In DNA, the CDR3 is TGTGCCAGCAGCCCTCGGGTCTCCTACAATGAGCAGTTCTTC. Amino acid sequence: CASSPRVSYNEQFF.

The chain links TRBV27 to TRBJ1-5, with no clear D. The CDR3 loop spans 14 amino acids. From germline, CDR1 is MNHEY and CDR2 SMNVEV (reference sequence). Trimming removed 2 bases from V and 3 bases from J, with 8 bases in between. The CDR3 here is CASSLGVFNQPQHF. Written as DNA, the CDR3 is TGTGCCAGCAGTTTAGGTGTGTTCAATCAGCCCCAGCATTTT.

The chain recombines TRBV2 with TRBJ2-6; weak D call: TRBD1 (6 bases). The length of the CDR3 is 17 residues. CDR1 SNHLY and CDR2 FYNNEI come from the germline V gene. Trimming shortened V by 7 bases and J by 2 bases, and 18 bases separated the two germline ends. The CDR3 is CASIYTGTRPGANVLTF. Written as DNA, the CDR3 is TGTGCCAGCATCTACACAGGGACCAGACCTGGGGCCAACGTCCTGACTTTC. Supplemented by reference TRBV2 and TRBJ2-6, the full variable domain reads EPEVTQTPSHQVTQMGQEVILRCVPISNHLYFYWYRQILGQKVEFLVSFYNNEISEKSEIFDDQFSVERPDGSNFTLKIRSTKLEDSAMYFCASIYTGTRPGANVLTFGAGSRLTVL.

The CDR3: CAWSTIQGAYEQFF. CDR3 in DNA: TGTGCCTGGAGTACGATACAGGGGGCGTATGAGCAGTTCTTC. The V gene is TRBV30, the J gene TRBJ2-1; 9 positions match TRBD1. The CDR3 is 14 residues long. Per the germline V gene, CDR1 is GTSNPN and CDR2 is SVGIG (reference sequence). V shed 2 bases and J 8 bases; nucleotides not matched to a gene: 7.

The chain has TRBV4-3 and TRBJ1-1; 10 bases are a match to TRBD1. This CDR3 has 14 amino acids. V dropped 4 bases and J dropped 8; count of bases not matched to a gene: 7. Germline CDR1 reads LGHNA; CDR2 reads YSLEER. CDR3 nucleotide sequence: TGCGCCAGCAGCCCCCTGGGACAGGGGATAGAAGCTTTCTTT. Translation gives CASSPLGQGIEAFF.

The chain is built from TRBV14 and TRBJ1-2, with D perhaps matching TRBD1 (5 bases). The germline V and J ends were trimmed by 1 base and 4 bases, with 7 bases remaining between them. Germline CDR1 is SGHDN and CDR2 is FVKESK. The CDR3 has 13 residues. CDR3 amino acids: CASSQGQTYGYTF. The CDR3 nucleotides read TGTGCCAGCAGCCAAGGACAGACCTATGGCTACACCTTC.

The J gene is TRBJ1-2, the V gene TRBV6-5; D is ambiguous. CDR3 size: 10 residues. Trimming removed 10 bases at V and 8 bases at J, with 11 bases between. Germline V gene data show CDR1 as MNHEY and CDR2 as SVGAGI. CDR3 sequence reads: CATRRGGYTF. The CDR3 DNA reads as TGTGCCACTCGGCGTGGGGGCTACACCTTC.

CDR3 DNA: TGTGCCAGCAGCTTAGGAGTAGCGGGGGCCAGCACAGATACGCAGTATTTT. It translates to CASSLGVAGASTDTQYF. The chain carries TRBV7-2 and TRBJ2-3; 9 nucleotides match TRBD2. This CDR3 region has 17 residues. CDR1 and CDR2 from the germline V gene are SGHTA and FQGNSA. Trimming removed 1 base from V and 0 bases from J; junction bases left unmatched: 5.

The rearrangement links TRBV4-3 to TRBJ2-5; TRBD2 matches 7 bases. Germline V lookup: CDR1 LGHNA, CDR2 YSLEER. The CDR3 consists of 15 residues. V lost 1 base and J lost 3; bases outside the gene matches: 5. The CDR3 DNA is TGCGCCAGCAGCCAAGCGTGGGGGGGAAAAGAGACCCAGTACTTC. Translation: CASSQAWGGKETQYF.

V and J are TRBV4-1 and TRBJ2-2, with TRBD2 matching over 10 bases. J was trimmed by 1 base and V by 5 bases; bases with no gene match: 4. Germline CDR1 MGHRA, CDR2 YSYEKL. The CDR3 is 16 amino acids. The CDR3 protein is CASSGSGGVNTGELFF. CDR3 nucleotide sequence: TGCGCCAGCAGCGGCAGCGGGGGGGTGAACACCGGGGAGCTGTTTTTT.

This chain uses TRBV27 with TRBJ1-2; tentatively, D is TRBD1 (6 bases). Germline CDR1 MNHEY, CDR2 SMNVEV (reference sequence). The CDR3 loop spans 14 amino acids. V dropped 6 bases and J dropped 2 bases, with 13 bases sitting between them. CDR3 protein: CASRQQGRNYGYTF. The DNA of the CDR3 is TGTGCCAGCAGGCAACAGGGTCGGAACTATGGCTACACCTTC.

The chain uses TRBV10-2 and TRBJ2-1; 9 bases agree with TRBD1. Germline V gene data show CDR1 as WSHSY and CDR2 as SAAADI. Trimming took 6 bases from V and 6 from J; bases not matched to a gene: 6. This CDR3 has 14 amino acids. The CDR3 loop is CASSSRDRVNEQFF. In nucleotides, the CDR3 is TGCGCCAGCAGCTCCCGGGACAGGGTCAATGAGCAGTTCTTC.